This TCR beta chain came from a study of cytomegalovirus exposure and HLA in healthy donors. Primers included in the PCR were 60 Vbeta and 13 Jbeta primers. Sequencing was performed with immunoSEQ multiplex PCR; in TCRdb, only in-frame clones are kept and a portion is missing. Seen here are around 100,000 clones, around two thirds observed once, and the top ten hold roughly 3.5%. Whereas donors were nominally healthy upon sampling, unrecorded immune exposures were probable. Study results and limitations: Analyzed later, most CMV-associated TCR beta chains appeared HLA-restricted. Investigators reported approximately 170 TCR beta chains as tied to cytomegalovirus. 87-base-pair reads could not separate some V segments, including TRBV6-2 and TRBV6-3.

As concerns this clone: Its cognate antigen is unknown.

J lost 6 bases, V lost 3 bases, and 5 bases had no gene match. Germline V gene data show CDR1 as SGHKS and CDR2 as YYEKEE (reference sequence). This CDR3 spans 13 amino acids. The chain uses TRBV5-5 and TRBJ1-1; 7 bases fit TRBD1. The sequence was collected from a woman in her forties or fifties in good health and CMV-seronegative. Sample: PBMCs. The CDR3 sequence: CASSYGTAPEAFF. Here the CDR3 DNA reads TGTGCCAGCAGCTACGGGACAGCGCCTGAAGCTTTCTTT. The complete variable domain, with remaining parts taken from reference TRBV5-5 and TRBJ1-1, reads DAGVTQSPTHLIKTRGQQVTLRCSPISGHKSVSWYQQVLGQGPQFIFQYYEKEERGRGNFPDRFSARQFPNYSSELNVNALLLGDSALYLCASSYGTAPEAFFGQGTRLTVV.